These 10 T cell receptor beta chains were all obtained from the same sample, sequenced in a study of response to subunit inactivated influenza vaccine. Each CDR3 protein gets one entry after TCRdb re-called the RT-PCR reads with MiXCR. The sample has hundreds of thousands of distinct CDR3 sequences; approximately 18% are singletons. The starting material was PBMCs from blood, obtained around 5 days after vaccination. The receptors originated from a man aged 50 to 59 who received an inactivated influenza vaccine.

There are a few counts of this clonotype. The gene calls are TRBV15 and TRBJ2-3, with no clear D. This CDR3 contains 14 residues. V was shortened by 3 bases and J by 2 bases, with 9 bases between the two germline ends. Germline CDR1 is LNHNV and CDR2 is YYDKDF (reference sequence). The chain's CDR3 is CATSRAEPTDTQYF. Written as DNA, the CDR3 is TGTGCCACCAGCAGGGCGGAACCCACAGATACGCAGTATTTT.

The J gene is TRBJ2-1, the V gene TRBV7-2; the D call may be TRBD1 or TRBD2 (6 bases each). This CDR3 has 14 residues. Germline CDR1 SGHTA, CDR2 FQGNSA. With 8 bases removed from V and 7 bases from J, the gap between germline ends came to 18 bases. The chain's CDR3 is CASAGPGARNEQFF. For the CDR3, the DNA is TGTGCCAGCGCGGGTCCGGGGGCTCGGAATGAGCAGTTCTTC.

V is TRBV20-1 and J is TRBJ2-2, with D perhaps assigned TRBD1 or TRBD2 (5 bases each). Trimming left V 2 bases short and J 9 bases short, with 13 bases between. Germline V CDR1 and CDR2: DFQATT, SNEGSKA (reference sequence). CDR3 length: 13 amino acids. This CDR3 reads CSARPGPVWELFF. The CDR3 bases are TGCAGTGCTAGACCGGGACCGGTCTGGGAGCTGTTTTTT.

The CDR3, as DNA: TGTGCCAGCAGTTTACCGGGGCTGTGGACAGATACGCAGTATTTT. Amino acids: CASSLPGLWTDTQYF. The rearrangement joins TRBV28 to TRBJ2-3; D could derive from TRBD1 or TRBD2 (5 bases each). The CDR3 totals 15 residues. In germline, CDR1 is MDHEN, CDR2 SYDVKM. Trimming took off 2 bases at V and 3 bases at J, with 12 bases between the two ends.

The V gene is TRBV24-1, the J gene TRBJ2-5; TRBD2 agrees at 12 bases. The V gene end was trimmed by 0 bases and the J gene end by 3 bases; junction bases not matched to a gene: 4. The length of the CDR3 is 17 residues. CDR1 KGHDR and CDR2 SFDVKD come from the germline V gene. This CDR3 is CATSDLSSGGAEETQYF. CDR3 in DNA: TGTGCCACCAGTGATTTGTCTAGCGGGGGGGCCGAAGAGACCCAGTACTTC.

The V and J genes are TRBV4-3 and TRBJ2-1; 9 nucleotides align to TRBD1. The CDR3 covers 17 residues. Germline values: CDR1 LGHNA, CDR2 YSLEER. Trimming at V came to 1 base and at J to 8 bases, leaving 12 bases not matched to a gene. In DNA form, the CDR3 reads TGCGCCAGCAGCCAAGCAGTTGGGACAGGGAAGATACATGAGCAGTTCTTC. It encodes CASSQAVGTGKIHEQFF.

This clonotype was observed many times. The chain has TRBV5-1 and TRBJ2-1; 8 positions agree with TRBD1. The V gene end was trimmed by 2 bases and the J gene end by 6 bases; junction bases not matched to a gene: 7. Germline CDR1 and CDR2: SGHRS and YFSETQ. This CDR3 contains 15 residues. The CDR3 protein is CASSFQQGVGNEQFF. Written as DNA, the CDR3 is TGCGCCAGCAGCTTTCAACAGGGGGTTGGCAATGAGCAGTTCTTC. Drawing the rest from reference TRBV5-1 and TRBJ2-1, the complete variable domain is KAGVTQTPRYLIKTRGQQVTLSCSPISGHRSVSWYQQTPGQGLQFLFEYFSETQRNKGNFPGRFSGRQFSNSRSEMNVSTLELGDSALYLCASSFQQGVGNEQFFGPGTRLTVL.

This chain uses TRBV4-1 with TRBJ2-7; 7 bases align to TRBD2. V lost 0 bases, J lost 6 bases, and 5 bases stayed unmatched. Germline values: CDR1 MGHRA, CDR2 YSYEKL. This CDR3 spans 14 amino acids. CDR3 residues: CASSQDSGGREQYF. The CDR3 nucleotides are TGCGCCAGCAGCCAAGATTCGGGGGGACGCGAGCAGTACTTC.

This CDR3 is CASSVVWLAAKGPKNIQYF. In DNA form, the CDR3 reads TGTGCCAGCAGCGTAGTGTGGCTAGCGGCGAAGGGCCCCAAAAACATTCAGTACTTC. The genes are TRBV9 and TRBJ2-4; 7 bases map to TRBD2. The CDR3 length is 19 residues. After removal of 0 bases from V and 2 bases from J, the junction contained 14 bases not matched to a gene. Germline V lookup: CDR1 SGDLS, CDR2 YYNGEE.

The chain employs TRBV9 and TRBJ2-1, with 7 bases fitting TRBD2. The V and J ends lost 3 bases and 2 bases, in that order; junction bases with no gene match: 5. This CDR3 region has 15 residues. Germline V gene data show CDR1 as SGDLS and CDR2 as YYNGEE. In nucleotides, the CDR3 is TGTGCCAGCAGCGGGGTGGGGGGGGCCTACAATGAGCAGTTCTTC. Amino acid sequence: CASSGVGGAYNEQFF.